These T cell receptor beta chains were read from a single sample in a study of shared T cell receptors in the human thymus. Using immunoSEQ multiplex PCR, the repertoire was profiled, and TCRdb retains in-frame clones only, with some absent. The sample has roughly 710,000 clones; approximately 83% are singletons. This sample also appeared in a second study, on human thymus T cells.

The sequenced sample consisted of thymocytes. Receptors were obtained from a girl under three years old with a congenital heart defect. Each CDR3 is given with its conserved first and last residue. The order of the fields is V gene, CDR3 protein.

v_gene: TRBV30
CDR3aa: CAWRATGWENEQFF

v_gene: TRBV5-4
CDR3aa: CASSRGGFNEQYF

v_gene: TRBV7-2
CDR3aa: CASRPHPGTAPSMNTEAFF

v_gene: TRBV12-5
CDR3aa: CASGLSLTGTHGYTF

v_gene: TRBV11-2
CDR3aa: CASSHPGQGDEKLFF

v_gene: TRBV6-1
CDR3aa: CASRPGQDSTDTQYF

v_gene: TRBV21-1
CDR3aa: CASSISTGGTAYEQYF

v_gene: TRBV28
CDR3aa: CASSFLSDSNSPLHF

v_gene: TRBV2
CDR3aa: CASKVDSTDTQYF

v_gene: TRBV7-9
CDR3aa: CASRPRVGGWDTEAFF

v_gene: TRBV20-1
CDR3aa: CSASNQGPQHF

v_gene: TRBV15
CDR3aa: CATTKSRGAAQETQYF